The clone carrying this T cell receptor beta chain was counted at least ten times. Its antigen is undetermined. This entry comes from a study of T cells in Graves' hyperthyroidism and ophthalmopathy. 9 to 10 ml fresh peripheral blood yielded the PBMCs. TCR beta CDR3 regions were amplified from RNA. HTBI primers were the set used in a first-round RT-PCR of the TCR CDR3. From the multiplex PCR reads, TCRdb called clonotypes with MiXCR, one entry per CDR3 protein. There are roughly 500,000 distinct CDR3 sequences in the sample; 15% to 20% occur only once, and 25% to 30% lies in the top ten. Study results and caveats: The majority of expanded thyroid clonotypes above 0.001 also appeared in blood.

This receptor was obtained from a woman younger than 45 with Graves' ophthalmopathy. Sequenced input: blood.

CDR3 loop: CASSDQAGNQPQHF. The CDR3 DNA sequence: TGTGCCAGCAGTGATCAGGCGGGCAATCAGCCCCAGCATTTT. This chain links TRBV2 with TRBJ1-5; the D is unclear. CDR3 length: 14 amino acids. V lost 3 bases and J lost 2, with 8 bases in between. Germline CDR1 reads SNHLY; CDR2 reads FYNNEI.